The sample holds a few counts of the clone carrying this TCR beta chain. This entry is derived from a study of regulatory T cells in long-lasting Graves disease. V was trimmed by 2 bases and J by 2 bases, leaving 12 bases between them. This CDR3 contains 15 residues. CDR1 and CDR2 from the germline V gene are KGHSH and LQKENI. Library construction for TCR beta used iRepertoire HTBI primers and Arm-PCR of CDR3 regions. TCRdb reanalysed the multiplex PCR reads using MiXCR and keeps one entry per CDR3 protein. The sample includes approximately 500,000 distinct CDR3 sequences, 20% to 25% of them seen just once. Time point meaning: persistent/refractory GD, antithyroid drugs over 5 years with positive TRAb. RNA extracted from PBMCs served as the sequencing template.

This rearrangement joins TRBV18 to TRBJ1-2, with D possibly being TRBD1 (5 bases). The material sequenced was peripheral blood mononuclear cells (PBMCs), taken when the disease was refractory, from a patient treated with antithyroid drugs. This TCR came from a female donor with Graves disease. This chain's CDR3 is CASSPVARDNYGYTF. In DNA form, the CDR3 reads TGTGCCAGCTCACCAGTGGCCCGGGACAACTATGGCTACACCTTC. The full variable domain, rest sourced from reference TRBV18 and TRBJ1-2, is NAGVMQNPRHLVRRRGQEARLRCSPMKGHSHVYWYRQLPEEGLKFMVYLQKENIIDESGMPKERFSAEFPKEGPSILRIQQVVRGDSAAYFCASSPVARDNYGYTFGSGTRLTVV.